These 25 T cell receptor beta chains came from one sample sequenced in a study of blood T cell repertoires in COVID-19. Libraries were prepared by immunoSEQ multiplex PCR; TCRdb keeps only in-frame clonotypes and omits some of them. The table records over 90,000 clones, 75% to 90% of them present only once. The sample was peripheral blood. These receptors were taken from a human donor in a cohort sampled during active COVID-19.

This clone was recorded only once. V gene TRBV12-3 or TRBV12-4 combines with J gene TRBJ1-5; D gene uncertain. This CDR3 comprises 13 residues. With 4 bases removed from V and 11 bases from J, the gap between germline ends came to 15 bases. CDR3 DNA: TGTGCCAGCAGTTGGTCAGCGGCTCGAGCCCAGCATTTT. Translation gives CASSWSAARAQHF.

In this sample, this clone turned up a few times. J is TRBJ1-2 and V is TRBV19, with 7 bases matching TRBD1. Germline CDR1 LNHDA, CDR2 SQIVND (reference sequence). CDR3 length equals 17 residues. The V segment lost 4 bases and the J segment 4 bases; nucleotides outside the gene matches: 15. The CDR3: CASSTSTGTQGGYGYTF. The CDR3 nucleotides read TGTGCCAGTAGTACGTCGACAGGCACCCAGGGGGGCTATGGCTACACCTTC.

This chain's CDR3 is CASSMAGAGRETQYF. In DNA, the CDR3 is TGTGCCAGTAGTATGGCCGGGGCGGGGAGGGAGACCCAGTACTTC. This sequence joins TRBV19 and TRBJ2-5; the D gene is possibly TRBD2 (6 bases). The CDR3 extends over 15 amino acids. From germline, CDR1 is LNHDA and CDR2 SQIVND (reference sequence). V was shortened by 3 bases and J by 5 bases, with 16 bases between the two germline ends.

V is TRBV2 and J is TRBJ2-2; TRBD2 agrees at 13 bases. Germline loops: CDR1 SNHLY, CDR2 FYNNEI. The CDR3 runs to 17 residues. The V segment lost 7 bases and the J segment 3 bases; nucleotides outside the gene matches: 8. The CDR3 here is CASTILAGGLDTGELFF. Written as DNA, the CDR3 is TGTGCCAGCACGATACTAGCGGGGGGGCTCGACACCGGGGAGCTGTTTTTT.

The genes are TRBV28 and TRBJ2-7; 9 nucleotides match TRBD1. V gave up 4 bases and J gave up 4 bases; unmatched junction bases: 5. Looked up from germline, CDR1 is MDHEN and CDR2 is SYDVKM. The CDR3 sequence is 14 residues long. DNA for the CDR3: TGTGCCAGCAGTTCGGACAGGGGTGGGTACGAGCAGTACTTC. Its protein is CASSSDRGGYEQYF.

This rearrangement joins TRBV10-2 to TRBJ2-3, with a tentative D call TRBD1 (5 bases). Germline V gene sequence: CDR1 WSHSY, CDR2 SAAADI. The CDR3 totals 12 residues. V was shortened by 3 bases and J by 5 bases, with 6 bases between the two germline ends. The CDR3 region is CASSDQGDTQYF. Here the CDR3 DNA reads TGCGCCAGCAGTGACCAGGGAGATACGCAGTATTTT.

This chain links TRBV20-1 with TRBJ2-1; D call uncertain. The CDR3 has 13 amino acids. The V end was cut by 3 bases, the J end by 4 bases, with 10 bases between. Germline CDR1 is DFQATT and CDR2 is SNEGSKA (reference sequence). In DNA form, the CDR3 reads TGCAGTGCTAGTGGCGGTGCTTACAATGAGCAGTTCTTC. Translation: CSASGGAYNEQFF.

There are a few counts of this clone. The chain links TRBV11-2 to TRBJ2-1, with 7 nucleotides matching TRBD1. Germline assignment: CDR1 SGHAT and CDR2 FQNNGV. With 4 bases clipped from V and 6 bases from J, the junction kept 12 bases outside the gene matches. The CDR3 spans 16 residues. CDR3 DNA sequence: TGTGCCAGCAGCTCGGACAGGAGAAGGCGATTCAATGAGCAGTTCTTC. It codes for CASSSDRRRRFNEQFF.

The V call is TRBV6-2 or TRBV6-3, the J call TRBJ2-2, with D perhaps TRBD1 (5 bases). Germline CDR1 MNHEY, CDR2 SVGEGT. The CDR3 runs to 15 residues. The germline V and J ends were trimmed by 6 bases and 4 bases, with 15 bases remaining between them. CDR3 sequence: CASSNQGIGTGELFF. Written as DNA, the CDR3 is TGTGCCAGCAGCAACCAGGGTATTGGCACCGGGGAGCTGTTTTTT.

The chain recombines TRBV5-1 with TRBJ1-6, with TRBD1 as a possible D gene (5 bases). Germline CDR1 SGHRS, CDR2 YFSETQ. V shed 0 bases and J shed 10 bases, with 14 bases lying between them. This CDR3 has 15 residues. Written as DNA, the CDR3 is TGCGCCAGCAGCTTGGGGCAGGGAAATTTCTCACCCCTCCACTTT. Protein product: CASSLGQGNFSPLHF.

The rearrangement uses TRBV5-6 and TRBJ1-1; the D is unclear. From germline, CDR1 is SGHDT and CDR2 YYEEEE. Between the trimmed V and J ends, which lost 0 bases and 1 base, there was a span of 7 bases. The CDR3 covers 14 residues. The CDR3 region is CASSLVSGNTEAFF. CDR3 bases: TGTGCCAGCAGCTTGGTGTCGGGGAACACTGAAGCTTTCTTT.

The chain has TRBV5-1 and TRBJ2-3; D is unclear. From germline, CDR1 is SGHRS and CDR2 YFSETQ. V lost 0 bases, J lost 4 bases, and 12 bases lay in between. The length of the CDR3 is 15 residues. In nucleotides, the CDR3 is TGCGCCAGCAGCTTGGTAGAGGTTCCCCCAGATACGCAGTATTTT. Translating gives CASSLVEVPPDTQYF.

This chain uses TRBV18 with TRBJ1-2; 9 bases line up with TRBD1. Germline assignment: CDR1 KGHSH and CDR2 LQKENI. Trimming removed 2 bases from V and 4 bases from J; junction bases left unmatched: 14. This CDR3 has 18 residues. The CDR3 loop is CASSPYGTGLGKVYGYTF. The CDR3 nucleotides read TGTGCCAGCTCACCATACGGGACAGGGCTGGGAAAAGTCTATGGCTACACCTTC. The whole variable domain, remainder taken from reference TRBV18 and TRBJ1-2, is NAGVMQNPRHLVRRRGQEARLRCSPMKGHSHVYWYRQLPEEGLKFMVYLQKENIIDESGMPKERFSAEFPKEGPSILRIQQVVRGDSAAYFCASSPYGTGLGKVYGYTFGSGTRLTVV.

The chain uses TRBV5-4 and TRBJ2-1; possible D gene TRBD1, 5 bases. Germline CDR1 SGHNT, CDR2 YYREEE (reference sequence). The CDR3 covers 14 residues. The V end lost 1 base, the J end lost 2 bases, and 7 bases lay between the germline ends. CDR3 loop: CASSLRRAYNEQFF. The CDR3 coding sequence is TGTGCCAGCAGCTTGCGCAGGGCCTACAATGAGCAGTTCTTC.

This clone is a singleton in its sample. CDR3 amino acids: CATSKGEWSNQPQHF. CDR3 sequence (DNA): TGTGCCACCAGCAAGGGGGAGTGGAGCAATCAGCCCCAGCATTTT. This chain joins TRBV15 and TRBJ1-5, with a tentative D call TRBD1 (6 bases). CDR3 length: 15 residues. The V and J ends lost 4 bases and 1 base respectively, with 11 bases between them. Germline values: CDR1 LNHNV, CDR2 YYDKDF (reference sequence).

The CDR3 protein is CASSLVQGVNNEQFF. CDR3 bases: TGCGCCAGCAGCTTGGTTCAGGGGGTAAACAATGAGCAGTTCTTC. The chain is built from TRBV5-1 and TRBJ2-1, with TRBD1 matching over 7 bases. The junction had 5 bases not matched to a gene; V was cut back by 0 bases and J by 5 bases. Per germline, CDR1 SGHRS and CDR2 YFSETQ. This CDR3 region has 15 residues.

The V gene is TRBV3-1 (or the pseudogene TRBV3-2), the J gene TRBJ2-3; 7 bases align to TRBD1. Germline lookup yields CDR1 LGHDT and CDR2 YNNKEL (reference sequence). V was clipped by 3 bases and J by 6 bases; unmatched bases: 9. The length of the CDR3 is 15 residues. CDR3 in DNA: TGTGCCAGCAGCCACAATCGGGACAGACGGGATACGCAGTATTTT. The encoded protein is CASSHNRDRRDTQYF.

With respect to this clone: This may come from a read error, since a much larger clone is one base off. The chain has TRBV5-1 and TRBJ2-7; TRBD2 agrees at 13 bases. Germline V gene sequence: CDR1 SGHRS, CDR2 YFSETQ. V shed 4 bases and J 0 bases; nucleotides not matched to a gene: 4. The CDR3 runs 16 residues. CDR3 loop: CASSAGLAGASYEQYF. CDR3 sequence (DNA): TGCGCCAGCAGCGCCGGACTAGCGGGGGCCTCCTACGAGCAGTACTTC.

The CDR3 DNA follows: TGTGCAAGTCGCTTAGCTGGGTCACGACAGGGCGACTCTGGGGCCAACGTCCTGACTTTC. Translating gives CASRLAGSRQGDSGANVLTF. The V call is TRBV12-2, the J call TRBJ2-6; TRBD1 is the table's D call and was not checked against the DNA. TRBV12-2 corresponds to a pseudogene. This CDR3 has 20 amino acids.

The chain joins TRBV9 to TRBJ2-3; 7 bases are a match to TRBD1. Trimming took 0 bases from V and 3 from J; bases not matched to a gene: 4. The germline CDR1 and CDR2 sequences are SGDLS and YYNGEE. This CDR3 comprises 15 residues. The CDR3 sequence: CASSVGQGWTDTQYF. The CDR3 DNA reads TGTGCCAGCAGCGTAGGACAGGGATGGACAGATACGCAGTATTTT.

The DNA of the CDR3 is TGTGCCAGCAGTGCCCTGGCCGGGGGGGATTACAATGAGCAGTTCTTC. Translation: CASSALAGGDYNEQFF. This chain connects TRBV27 to TRBJ2-1; the match to TRBD2 covers 8 bases. CDR3 size: 16 residues. The germline V gene encodes CDR1 MNHEY and CDR2 SMNVEV (reference sequence). With V trimmed by 5 bases and J by 4 bases, 10 bases remained unmatched.

The chain has TRBV7-3 and TRBJ2-1; TRBD2 aligns across 7 bases. This CDR3 spans 13 amino acids. Germline CDR1 is SGHTA and CDR2 is FQGTGA. V lost 3 bases, J lost 5 bases, and 1 base stayed unmatched. This CDR3 reads CASSLRGNNEQFF. The CDR3 DNA reads as TGTGCCAGCAGCTTGCGGGGGAACAATGAGCAGTTCTTC.

This chain connects TRBV18 to TRBJ2-7; 7 bases fit TRBD1. V gave up 0 bases and J gave up 2 bases; unmatched junction bases: 1. Germline V gene data show CDR1 as KGHSH and CDR2 as LQKENI. This CDR3 comprises 14 residues. CDR3 coding DNA: TGTGCCAGCTCACCACCGACAGGGACCTACGAGCAGTACTTC. It specifies CASSPPTGTYEQYF.

V gene TRBV14 combines with J gene TRBJ2-5, with 9 positions matching TRBD1. The V segment lost 3 bases and the J segment 5 bases; nucleotides outside the gene matches: 7. Germline V gene sequence: CDR1 SGHDN, CDR2 FVKESK. This CDR3 is built from 15 residues. The CDR3: CASSHRDRAGETQYF. Here the CDR3 DNA reads TGTGCCAGCAGCCACCGGGACAGGGCAGGGGAGACCCAGTACTTC.

The chain combines TRBV15 with TRBJ2-5; 8 nucleotides match TRBD2. The V gene's germline CDR1 is LNHNV and CDR2 YYDKDF (reference sequence). CDR3 length: 15 residues. J was trimmed by 2 bases and V by 3 bases; bases with no gene match: 5. This chain's CDR3 is CATSSYRGGQETQYF. CDR3 bases: TGTGCCACCAGCAGCTATCGGGGGGGGCAAGAGACCCAGTACTTC.